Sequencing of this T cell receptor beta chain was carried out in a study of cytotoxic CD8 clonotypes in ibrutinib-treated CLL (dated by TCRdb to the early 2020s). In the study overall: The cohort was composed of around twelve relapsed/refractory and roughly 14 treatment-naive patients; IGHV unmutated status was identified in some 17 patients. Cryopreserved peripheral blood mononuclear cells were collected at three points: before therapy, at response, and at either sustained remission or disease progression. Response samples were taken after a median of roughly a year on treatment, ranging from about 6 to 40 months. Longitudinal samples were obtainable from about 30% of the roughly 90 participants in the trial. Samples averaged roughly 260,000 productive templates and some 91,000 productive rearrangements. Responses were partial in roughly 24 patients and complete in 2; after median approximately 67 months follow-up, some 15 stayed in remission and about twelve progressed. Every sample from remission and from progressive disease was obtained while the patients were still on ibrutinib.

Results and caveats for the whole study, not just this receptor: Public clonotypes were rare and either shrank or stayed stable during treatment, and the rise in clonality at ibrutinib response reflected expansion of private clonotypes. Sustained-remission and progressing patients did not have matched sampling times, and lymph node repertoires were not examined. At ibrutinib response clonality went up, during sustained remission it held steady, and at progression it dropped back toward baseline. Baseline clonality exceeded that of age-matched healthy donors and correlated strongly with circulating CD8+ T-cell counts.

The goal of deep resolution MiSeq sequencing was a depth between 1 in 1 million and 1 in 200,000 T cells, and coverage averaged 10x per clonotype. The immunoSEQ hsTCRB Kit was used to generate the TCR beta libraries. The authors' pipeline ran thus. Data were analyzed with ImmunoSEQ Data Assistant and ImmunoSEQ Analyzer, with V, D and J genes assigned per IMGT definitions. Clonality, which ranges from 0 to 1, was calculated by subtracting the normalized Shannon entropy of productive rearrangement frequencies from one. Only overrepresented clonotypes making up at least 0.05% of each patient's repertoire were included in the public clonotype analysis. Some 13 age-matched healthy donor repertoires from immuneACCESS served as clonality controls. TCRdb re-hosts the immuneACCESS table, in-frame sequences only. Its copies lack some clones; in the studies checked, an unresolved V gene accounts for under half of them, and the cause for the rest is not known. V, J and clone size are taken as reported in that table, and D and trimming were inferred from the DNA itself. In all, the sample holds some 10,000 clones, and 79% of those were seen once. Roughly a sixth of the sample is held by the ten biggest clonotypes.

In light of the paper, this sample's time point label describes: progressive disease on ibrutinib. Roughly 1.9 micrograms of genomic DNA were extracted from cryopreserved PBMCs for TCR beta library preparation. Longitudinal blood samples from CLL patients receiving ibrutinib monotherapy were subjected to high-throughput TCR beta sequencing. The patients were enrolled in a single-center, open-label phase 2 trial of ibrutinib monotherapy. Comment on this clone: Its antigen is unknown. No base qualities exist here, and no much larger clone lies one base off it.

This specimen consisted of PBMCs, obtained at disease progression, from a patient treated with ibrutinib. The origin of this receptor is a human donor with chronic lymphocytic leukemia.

In nucleotides, the sequence is TGTGCCTCCATCGGGGGAGCCTTCACAGATACGCAGTATTTT. The translation is CASIGGAFTDTQYF. Here the chain combines TRBV30 and TRBJ2-3; D gene: possibly TRBD2, on 6 matching bases. V drops 7 bases and J drops 2 bases, leaving 16 bases in between. The CDR3 numbers 14 residues from cysteine through phenylalanine. Only the CDR3 part of the read is kept: 42 bases, read in frame from the first base. The CDR1 and CDR2 encoded by the germline V gene (reference sequence) are GTSNPN and SVGIG.